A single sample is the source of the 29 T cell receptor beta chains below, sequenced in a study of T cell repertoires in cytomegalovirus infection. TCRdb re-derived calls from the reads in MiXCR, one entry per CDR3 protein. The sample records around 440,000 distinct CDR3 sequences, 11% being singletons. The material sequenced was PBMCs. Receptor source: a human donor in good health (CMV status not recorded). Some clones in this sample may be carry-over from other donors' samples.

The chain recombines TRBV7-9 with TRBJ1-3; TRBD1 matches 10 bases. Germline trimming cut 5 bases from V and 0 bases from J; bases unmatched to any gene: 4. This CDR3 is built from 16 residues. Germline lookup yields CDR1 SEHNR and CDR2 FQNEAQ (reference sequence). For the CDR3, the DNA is TGTGCCAGCAGCCCGACAGGGGGCGACTCTGGAAACACCATATATTTT. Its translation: CASSPTGGDSGNTIYF.

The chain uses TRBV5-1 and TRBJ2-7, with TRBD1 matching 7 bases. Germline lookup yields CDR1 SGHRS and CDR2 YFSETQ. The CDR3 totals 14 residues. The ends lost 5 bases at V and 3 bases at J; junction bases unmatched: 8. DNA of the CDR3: TGCGCCAGCAGTACTACAGGGGCGAACTACGAGCAGTACTTC. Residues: CASSTTGANYEQYF.

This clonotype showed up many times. CDR3 bases: TGTGCCAGCAGCCTACCGTTGACCTCCTACAATGAGCAGTTCTTC. Translation: CASSLPLTSYNEQFF. The chain links TRBV7-2 to TRBJ2-1; D ambiguous. Trimming pared 5 bases from V and 0 bases from J, leaving 11 bases between. CDR1 SGHTA and CDR2 FQGNSA come from the germline V gene. This CDR3 is built from 15 residues.

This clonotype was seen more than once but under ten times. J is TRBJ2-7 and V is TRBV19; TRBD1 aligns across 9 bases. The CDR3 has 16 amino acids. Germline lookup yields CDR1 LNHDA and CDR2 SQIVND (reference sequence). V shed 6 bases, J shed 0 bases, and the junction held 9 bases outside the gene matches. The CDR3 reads CASRPQDRGSSYEQYF. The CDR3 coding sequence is TGTGCCAGTAGACCCCAGGACAGGGGAAGCTCCTACGAGCAGTACTTC.

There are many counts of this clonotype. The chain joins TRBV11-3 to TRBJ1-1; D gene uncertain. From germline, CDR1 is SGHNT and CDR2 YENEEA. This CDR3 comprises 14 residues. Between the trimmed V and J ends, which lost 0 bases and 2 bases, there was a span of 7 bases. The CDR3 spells CASSLDRLNTEAFF. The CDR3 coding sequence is TGTGCCAGCAGCTTAGACCGCCTAAACACTGAAGCTTTCTTT.

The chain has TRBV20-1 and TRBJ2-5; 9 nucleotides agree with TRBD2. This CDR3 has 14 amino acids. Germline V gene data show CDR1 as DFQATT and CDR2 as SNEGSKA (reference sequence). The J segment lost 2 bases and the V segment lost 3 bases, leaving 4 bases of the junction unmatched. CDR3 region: CSASSGSGQETQYF. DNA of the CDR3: TGCAGTGCTAGTAGCGGGAGCGGGCAAGAGACCCAGTACTTC.

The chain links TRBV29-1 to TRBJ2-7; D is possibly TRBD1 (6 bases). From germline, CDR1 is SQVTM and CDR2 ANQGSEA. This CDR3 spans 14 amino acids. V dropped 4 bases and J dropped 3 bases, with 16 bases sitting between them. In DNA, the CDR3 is TGCAGCGTTGTCGAGGGGGACCTCCTCTACGAGCAGTACTTC. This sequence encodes CSVVEGDLLYEQYF.

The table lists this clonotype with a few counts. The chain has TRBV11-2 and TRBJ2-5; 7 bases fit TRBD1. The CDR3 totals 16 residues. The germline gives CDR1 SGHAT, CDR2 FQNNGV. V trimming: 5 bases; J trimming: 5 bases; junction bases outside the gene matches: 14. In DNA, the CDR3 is TGTGCCAGCAGCGTCGCGACAGGGTTCAAATGGGAGACCCAGTACTTC. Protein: CASSVATGFKWETQYF.

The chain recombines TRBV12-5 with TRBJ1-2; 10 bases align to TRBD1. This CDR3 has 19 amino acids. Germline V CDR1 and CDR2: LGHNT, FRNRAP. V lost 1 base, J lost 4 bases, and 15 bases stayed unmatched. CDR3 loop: CASGLARTGGSPLGYGYTF. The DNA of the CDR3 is TGTGCTAGTGGTTTGGCCCGGACAGGGGGGTCCCCTCTAGGCTATGGCTACACCTTC.

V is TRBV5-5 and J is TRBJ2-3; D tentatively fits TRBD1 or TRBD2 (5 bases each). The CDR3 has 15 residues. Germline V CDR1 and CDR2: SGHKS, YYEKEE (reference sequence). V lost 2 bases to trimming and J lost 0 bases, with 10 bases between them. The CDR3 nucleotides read TGTGCCAGCAGCTTCCGGGGCCCTAGCACAGATACGCAGTATTTT. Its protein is CASSFRGPSTDTQYF.

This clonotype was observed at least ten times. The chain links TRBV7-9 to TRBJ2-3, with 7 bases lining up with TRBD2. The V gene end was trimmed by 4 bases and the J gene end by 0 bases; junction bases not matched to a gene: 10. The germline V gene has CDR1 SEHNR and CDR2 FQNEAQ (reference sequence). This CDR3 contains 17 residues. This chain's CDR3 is CASSYGRSKSSTDTQYF. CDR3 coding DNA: TGTGCCAGCAGCTACGGGAGGTCTAAGTCTAGCACAGATACGCAGTATTTT.

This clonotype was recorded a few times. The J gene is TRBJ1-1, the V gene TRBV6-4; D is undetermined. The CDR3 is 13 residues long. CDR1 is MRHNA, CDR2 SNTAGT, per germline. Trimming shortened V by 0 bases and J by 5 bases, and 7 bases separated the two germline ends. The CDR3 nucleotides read TGTGCCAGCAGTGACTCACGGAGGACTGAAGCTTTCTTT. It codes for CASSDSRRTEAFF.

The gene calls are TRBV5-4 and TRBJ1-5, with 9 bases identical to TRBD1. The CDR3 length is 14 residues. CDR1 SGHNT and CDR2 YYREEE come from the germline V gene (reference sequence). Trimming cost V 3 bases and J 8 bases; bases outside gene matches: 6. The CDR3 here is CASSSGQGEEPQHF. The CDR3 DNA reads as TGTGCCAGCAGCTCGGGACAGGGCGAGGAGCCCCAGCATTTT.

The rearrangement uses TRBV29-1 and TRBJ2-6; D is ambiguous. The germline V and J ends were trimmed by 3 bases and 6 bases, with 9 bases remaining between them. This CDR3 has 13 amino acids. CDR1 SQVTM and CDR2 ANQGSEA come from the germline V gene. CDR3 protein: CSVEGIEANVLTF. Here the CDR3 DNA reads TGCAGCGTTGAGGGGATAGAGGCCAACGTCCTGACTTTC.

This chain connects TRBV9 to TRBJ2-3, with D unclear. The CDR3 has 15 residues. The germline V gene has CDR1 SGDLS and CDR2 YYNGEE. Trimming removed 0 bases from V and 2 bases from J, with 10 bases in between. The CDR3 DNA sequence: TGTGCCAGCAGCGTAGCCCCACTTAACACAGATACGCAGTATTTT. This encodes CASSVAPLNTDTQYF.

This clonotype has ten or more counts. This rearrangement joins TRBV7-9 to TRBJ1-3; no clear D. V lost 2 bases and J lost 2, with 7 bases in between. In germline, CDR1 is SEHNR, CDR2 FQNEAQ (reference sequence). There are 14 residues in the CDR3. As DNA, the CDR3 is TGTGCCAGCAGCTTAAACCAGCCTGGAAACACCATATATTTT. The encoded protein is CASSLNQPGNTIYF.

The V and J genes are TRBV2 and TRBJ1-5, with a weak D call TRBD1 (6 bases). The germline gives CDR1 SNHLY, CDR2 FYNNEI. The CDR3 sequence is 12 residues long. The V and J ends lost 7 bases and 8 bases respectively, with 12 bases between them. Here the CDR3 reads CASKARGEPQHF. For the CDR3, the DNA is TGTGCCAGCAAGGCCAGGGGTGAGCCCCAGCATTTT. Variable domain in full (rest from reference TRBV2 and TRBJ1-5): EPEVTQTPSHQVTQMGQEVILRCVPISNHLYFYWYRQILGQKVEFLVSFYNNEISEKSEIFDDQFSVERPDGSNFTLKIRSTKLEDSAMYFCASKARGEPQHFGDGTRLSIL.

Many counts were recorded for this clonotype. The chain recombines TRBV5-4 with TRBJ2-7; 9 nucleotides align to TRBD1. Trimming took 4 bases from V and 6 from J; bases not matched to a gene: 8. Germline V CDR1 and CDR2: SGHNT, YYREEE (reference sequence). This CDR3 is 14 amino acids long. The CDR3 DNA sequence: TGTGCCAGCAGCCCCAGGACAGGGGAAGGCGAGCAGTACTTC. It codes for CASSPRTGEGEQYF.

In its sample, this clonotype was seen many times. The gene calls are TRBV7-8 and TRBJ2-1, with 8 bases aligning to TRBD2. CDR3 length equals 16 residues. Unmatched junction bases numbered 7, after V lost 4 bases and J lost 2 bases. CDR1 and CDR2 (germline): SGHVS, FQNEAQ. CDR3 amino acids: CASSYRAGGPYNEQFF. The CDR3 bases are TGTGCCAGCAGCTACCGGGCGGGAGGTCCCTACAATGAGCAGTTCTTC.

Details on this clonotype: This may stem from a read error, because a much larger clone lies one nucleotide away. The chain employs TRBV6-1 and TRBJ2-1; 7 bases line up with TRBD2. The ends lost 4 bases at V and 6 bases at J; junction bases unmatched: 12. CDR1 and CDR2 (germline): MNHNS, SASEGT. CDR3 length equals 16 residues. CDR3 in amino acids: CASSGLGGSLSNEQFF. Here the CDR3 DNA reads TGTGCCAGCAGTGGACTGGGAGGGTCCCTGTCCAATGAGCAGTTCTTC.

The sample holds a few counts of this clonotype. In DNA, the CDR3 is TGTGCCAGCAGTTACTCCAGGCTACGGGCCCAGTACTTC. The encoded protein is CASSYSRLRAQYF. The chain has TRBV6-8 and TRBJ2-5; D gene unclear. The CDR3 is made up of 13 amino acids. From germline, CDR1 is MNHGY and CDR2 SAAAGT. The germline V and J ends were trimmed by 0 bases and 9 bases, with 11 bases remaining between them.

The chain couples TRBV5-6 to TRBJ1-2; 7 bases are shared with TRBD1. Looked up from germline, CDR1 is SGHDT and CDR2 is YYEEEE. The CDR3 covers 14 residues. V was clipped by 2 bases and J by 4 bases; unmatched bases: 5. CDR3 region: CASSLPGQFYGYTF. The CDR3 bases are TGTGCCAGCAGCTTACCGGGACAGTTCTATGGCTACACCTTC. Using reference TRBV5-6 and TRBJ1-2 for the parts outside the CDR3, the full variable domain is DAGVTQSPTHLIKTRGQQVTLRCSPKSGHDTVSWYQQALGQGPQFIFQYYEEEERQRGNFPDRFSGHQFPNYSSELNVNALLLGDSALYLCASSLPGQFYGYTFGSGTRLTVV.

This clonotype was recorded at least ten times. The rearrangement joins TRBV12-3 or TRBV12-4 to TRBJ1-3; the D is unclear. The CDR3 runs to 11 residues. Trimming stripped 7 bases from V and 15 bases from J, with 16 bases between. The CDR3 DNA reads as TGTGCCAGCAATACACCGGGCGCCACATATTTT. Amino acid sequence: CASNTPGATYF.

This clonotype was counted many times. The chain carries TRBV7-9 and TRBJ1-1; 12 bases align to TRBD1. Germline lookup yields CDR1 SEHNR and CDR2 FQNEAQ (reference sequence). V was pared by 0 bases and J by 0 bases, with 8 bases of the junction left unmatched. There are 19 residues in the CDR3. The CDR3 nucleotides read TGTGCCAGCAGCTTAGCGCTGAGGGACAGGGGGCCGGTGAACACTGAAGCTTTCTTT. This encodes CASSLALRDRGPVNTEAFF. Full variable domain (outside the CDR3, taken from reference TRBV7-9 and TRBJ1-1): DTGVSQNPRHKITKRGQNVTFRCDPISEHNRLYWYRQTLGQGPEFLTYFQNEAQLEKSRLLSDRFSAERPKGSFSTLEIQRTEQGDSAMYLCASSLALRDRGPVNTEAFFGQGTRLTVV.

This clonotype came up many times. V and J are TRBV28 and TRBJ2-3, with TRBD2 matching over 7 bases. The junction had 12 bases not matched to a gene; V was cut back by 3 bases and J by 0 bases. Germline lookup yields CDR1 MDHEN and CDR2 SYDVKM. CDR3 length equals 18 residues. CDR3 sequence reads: CASSLLASPGGSTDTQYF. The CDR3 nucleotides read TGTGCCAGCAGTTTGCTCGCCAGTCCGGGAGGAAGCACAGATACGCAGTATTTT.

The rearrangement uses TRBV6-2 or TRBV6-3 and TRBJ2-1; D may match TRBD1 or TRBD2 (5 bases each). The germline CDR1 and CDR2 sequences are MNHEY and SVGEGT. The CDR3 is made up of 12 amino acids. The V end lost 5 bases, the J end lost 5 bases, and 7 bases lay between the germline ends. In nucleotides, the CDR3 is TGTGCCAGCAGTGGGACCGACAATGAGCAGTTCTTC. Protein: CASSGTDNEQFF.

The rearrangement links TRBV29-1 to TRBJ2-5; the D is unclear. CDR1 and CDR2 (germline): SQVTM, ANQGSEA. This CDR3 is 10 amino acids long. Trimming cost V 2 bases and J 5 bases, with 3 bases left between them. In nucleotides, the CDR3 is TGCAGCGTTGAATGGGAGACCCAGTACTTC. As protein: CSVEWETQYF.

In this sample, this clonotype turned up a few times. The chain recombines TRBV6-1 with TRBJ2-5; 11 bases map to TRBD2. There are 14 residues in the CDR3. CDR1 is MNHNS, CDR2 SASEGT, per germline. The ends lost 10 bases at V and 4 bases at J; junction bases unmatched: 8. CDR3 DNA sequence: TGTGCCACCACGATAGCGGGAGGGCGAGAGACCCAGTACTTC. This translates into CATTIAGGRETQYF.

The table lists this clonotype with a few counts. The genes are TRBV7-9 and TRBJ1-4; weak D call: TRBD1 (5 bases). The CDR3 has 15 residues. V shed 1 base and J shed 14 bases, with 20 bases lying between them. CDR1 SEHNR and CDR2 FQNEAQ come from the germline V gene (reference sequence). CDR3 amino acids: CASSLGGPKAPRLFF. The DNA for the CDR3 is TGTGCCAGCAGCTTAGGGGGACCTAAAGCCCCTAGGCTGTTTTTT.